This T cell receptor beta chain was captured in a study of T cells in women clearing cervical HPV infection. Sequenced by immunoSEQ multiplex PCR; TCRdb stores in-frame clones only, minus some. The sample totals more than 20,000 clones; its top ten clones hold under 3.5%. Comment on this clone: The read comes to an end 3 residues before the CDR3 does, leaving the germline J gene to fill in the end.

The CDR3 extends over 15 amino acids. Germline values: CDR1 LNHDA, CDR2 SQIVND (reference sequence). The sequence was obtained from a woman between 18 and 70 years old with a cervical HPV16 infection that either progressed to CIN3+ or cleared (not recorded which). V gene TRBV19 combines with J gene TRBJ2-2; the match to TRBD1 covers 8 bases. Sequenced sample: blood buffy coat. The sequenced CDR3 bases are TGTGCCAGTAGTATATTCCCAGGGGGCGAGGAAAAG. Translated: CASSIFPGGEEK. The CDR3 reads in full as CASSIFPGGEEKLFF.